These 5 T cell receptor beta chains came from one sample sequenced in a study of blood T cell repertoires in COVID-19. Sequencing was performed with immunoSEQ multiplex PCR; in TCRdb, only in-frame clones are kept and a portion is missing. In the table there are 150,000 or so clones, 80% to 90% of which are singletons. Sequences were obtained from peripheral blood. The receptor set was obtained from a man in his late teens or twenties with COVID-19, enrolled during active disease.

V is TRBV3-1 (or the pseudogene TRBV3-2) and J is TRBJ1-5; 8 nucleotides match TRBD1. With V trimmed by 2 bases and J by 4 bases, 16 bases remained unmatched. This CDR3 is built from 19 residues. Germline V gene lookup returns CDR1 LGHDT and CDR2 YNNKEL (reference sequence). The CDR3, as DNA: TGTGCCAGCAGCCAAACCCCAGGGGGCATTAGGGGGGAAAATCAGCCCCAGCATTTT. Protein sequence: CASSQTPGGIRGENQPQHF.

This clone turned up a few times. The rearrangement uses TRBV4-1 and TRBJ2-1; weak D call: TRBD1 (6 bases). V was clipped by 8 bases and J by 8 bases, with 16 bases between them. Germline-derived CDR1 and CDR2 are MGHRA and YSYEKL. CDR3 length equals 13 residues. CDR3 nucleotide sequence: TGCGCCAGCGGGGGCGGCCCGCGGGATGAGCAGTTCTTC. It translates to CASGGGPRDEQFF.

The CDR3 DNA sequence: TGTGCCAGCAGCTTAGCGATTGCGGGAGGGCCAGAGACCCAGTACTTC. Protein sequence: CASSLAIAGGPETQYF. The chain has TRBV7-8 and TRBJ2-5, with 9 bases matching TRBD2. The CDR3 length is 16 residues. V shed 0 bases and J 4 bases; nucleotides not matched to a gene: 6. CDR1 SGHVS and CDR2 FQNEAQ come from the germline V gene.

The chain is built from TRBV5-6 and TRBJ2-5; TRBD1 aligns across 11 bases. After removal of 0 bases from V and 3 bases from J, the junction contained 1 base not matched to a gene. Germline V gives CDR1 SGHDT, CDR2 YYEEEE. This CDR3 is 15 amino acids long. In nucleotides, the CDR3 is TGTGCCAGCAGCTTGGGGGGACAGGGGGAAGAGACCCAGTACTTC. Its protein product is CASSLGGQGEETQYF. Filled out from reference TRBV5-6 and TRBJ2-5, the complete variable domain reads DAGVTQSPTHLIKTRGQQVTLRCSPKSGHDTVSWYQQALGQGPQFIFQYYEEEERQRGNFPDRFSGHQFPNYSSELNVNALLLGDSALYLCASSLGGQGEETQYFGPGTRLLVL.

V is TRBV7-2 and J is TRBJ2-6; a possible D gene is TRBD1 (6 bases). Germline V gives CDR1 SGHTA, CDR2 FQGNSA. The CDR3 is made up of 15 amino acids. V was pared by 3 bases and J by 0 bases, with 6 bases between. CDR3 DNA sequence: TGTGCCAGCAGCTTCAGGGGCTCTGGGGCCAACGTCCTGACTTTC. Translation: CASSFRGSGANVLTF.